A selection of T cell receptor beta chains follows, all from one sample in a study of OX40 agonist ivuxolimab in advanced cancers. TCRdb's copy holds only in-frame clones and misses some; the assay was immunoSEQ multiplex PCR. Here the sample spans about 88,000 clones, approximately 90% being singletons. The sample consisted of CD4+ or CD8+ T cells sorted from blood, taken in a trial of the OX40 agonist ivuxolimab. The receptors here all came from an adult with an advanced solid tumor such as melanoma, head and neck, liver or kidney cancer. CDR3s leave out the opening cysteine and the closing phenylalanine or tryptophan. The order of the fields is J gene, V gene, clone size, CDR3 protein. Rows give clone size only sometimes, using once, few, many, or a class for an expanded clone.

J: TRBJ2-2; V: TRBV7-3; size: -; CDR3: ASSLNGGTNTGELF
J: TRBJ1-2; V: TRBV29-1; size: -; CDR3: SVYELVGGYT
J: TRBJ2-5; V: TRBV7-3; size: once; CDR3: ASSSGSAGGQETQY
J: TRBJ2-5; V: TRBV15; size: -; CDR3: APRETQY
J: TRBJ2-1; V: TRBV12-2; size: -; CDR3: ASRPDENYNEQF
J: TRBJ1-4; V: TRBV7-9; size: -; CDR3: ASSLSASEEKLF
J: TRBJ2-7; V: TRBV9; size: -; CDR3: ASSAGLAGEYEQY
J: TRBJ2-5; V: TRBV2; size: -; CDR3: ASNWGTGGKETQY
J: TRBJ1-2; V: TRBV6-1; size: -; CDR3: ASSEPGTSPGYT
J: TRBJ2-5; V: TRBV18; size: -; CDR3: ASSPRSPGLAGSWETQY
J: TRBJ1-2; V: TRBV2; size: few; CDR3: ASSVVSYT
J: TRBJ1-1; V: TRBV6-6; size: -; CDR3: ASQNGLNTEAF
J: TRBJ2-4; V: TRBV6-7; size: -; CDR3: ASTTDGGLAGALAKNIQY
J: TRBJ2-3; V: TRBV5-8; size: -; CDR3: ASSLFIAGSTDTQY
J: TRBJ2-3; V: TRBV18; size: -; CDR3: ASSPLERAADTQY
J: TRBJ1-6; V: TRBV6-1; size: -; CDR3: ASSEKPTGFAAPLH
J: TRBJ2-5; V: TRBV6-1; size: -; CDR3: ASSERVGTVWGETQY
J: TRBJ1-2; V: TRBV6-1; size: -; CDR3: ASRQSPGLSGYT
J: TRBJ1-4; V: TRBV7-9; size: -; CDR3: ASSTHHSEKLF
J: TRBJ1-1; V: TRBV4-1; size: -; CDR3: ASSQVDRNTEAF
J: TRBJ2-5; V: TRBV7-9; size: -; CDR3: ASSSLTGPQETQY
J: TRBJ1-5; V: TRBV5-1; size: -; CDR3: ASSPTGDSNQPQH
J: TRBJ2-1; V: TRBV5-4; size: -; CDR3: ASRTGGASYNEQF
J: TRBJ1-5; V: TRBV27; size: -; CDR3: ASSLQGGNQPQH
J: TRBJ1-3; V: TRBV7-8; size: -; CDR3: ASSTGGSGNTIY
J: TRBJ1-5; V: TRBV7-9; size: few; CDR3: ASSSQTGEAQPQH
J: TRBJ2-2; V: TRBV2; size: -; CDR3: ASRGQGGGNTGELF
J: TRBJ2-7; V: TRBV11-3; size: few; CDR3: ASSFQGGYEQY
J: TRBJ1-2; V: TRBV5-1; size: -; CDR3: ASSLGAGTTNYGYT
J: TRBJ1-2; V: TRBV19; size: -; CDR3: ASRGVTFYGYT
J: TRBJ1-5; V: TRBV6-1; size: -; CDR3: ASSERRIRQPQH
J: TRBJ2-2; V: TRBV2; size: -; CDR3: ASSDQRDVTGELF
J: TRBJ1-1; V: TRBV27; size: -; CDR3: ASRGPTRGTEAF
J: TRBJ2-5; V: TRBV15; size: -; CDR3: ATNVDRQETQY
J: TRBJ2-2; V: TRBV9; size: -; CDR3: ASSVAGLGNTGELF
J: TRBJ2-3; V: TRBV11-2; size: -; CDR3: ASSLGLGGSNTQY
J: TRBJ1-6; V: TRBV5-1; size: -; CDR3: ASSIQRDSPLH
J: TRBJ2-5; V: TRBV14; size: -; CDR3: ASSQETSGRGETQY
J: TRBJ2-1; V: TRBV18; size: -; CDR3: ASSHRDRDYNEQF
J: TRBJ2-7; V: TRBV30; size: -; CDR3: AWAGPQERQY
J: TRBJ1-1; V: TRBV5-4; size: -; CDR3: ASSPPGQGDTTEAF
J: TRBJ2-7; V: TRBV10-3; size: -; CDR3: AITNIQGTEQY
J: TRBJ2-1; V: TRBV10-3; size: -; CDR3: AISSSGRADEQF
J: TRBJ2-5; V: TRBV2; size: -; CDR3: ASSRLAGVQETQY
J: TRBJ2-1; V: TRBV2; size: many; CDR3: ASKLAGVSGEQF
J: TRBJ2-1; V: TRBV5-6; size: -; CDR3: ASSLGLINEQF
J: TRBJ2-5; V: TRBV5-4; size: many; CDR3: ASSWAGRWQETQY
J: TRBJ1-2; V: TRBV6-5; size: -; CDR3: ASGVYGYT
J: TRBJ2-3; V: TRBV11-3; size: few; CDR3: ASSRGGANTDTQY
J: TRBJ1-4; V: TRBV6-5; size: -; CDR3: ASRKRQGDEKLF